This T cell receptor beta chain stems from a study of blood T cell repertoires in COVID-19. Individuals drawn from around 25 US areas were roughly 18 to 95 years old. Cohorts were based on clinical histories the participants reported. The authors' processing: Amplification with reference gene primers provided the estimates of nucleated cell counts. Produced via immunoSEQ multiplex PCR; TCRdb's table is partial and in-frame only. V, J and clone size derive from that table, while D and trimming were established from the DNA sequence. This table holds over 400,000 clones, 80% to 90% found once. Trimming took 5 bases from V and 0 from J; bases not matched to a gene: 6. This CDR3 region has 15 residues. The germline V gene encodes CDR1 SGHAT and CDR2 FQNNGV.

The receptor was isolated from a woman aged 60-75 years who had recovered from COVID-19. This rearrangement joins TRBV11-2 to TRBJ2-7, with 8 bases matching TRBD1. The sequenced material came from PBMCs or T cells enriched from blood (not recorded which). The DNA for the CDR3 is TGTGCCAGCAGCGGGGACAGGCGAAACTCCTACGAGCAGTACTTC. It yields the protein CASSGDRRNSYEQYF.